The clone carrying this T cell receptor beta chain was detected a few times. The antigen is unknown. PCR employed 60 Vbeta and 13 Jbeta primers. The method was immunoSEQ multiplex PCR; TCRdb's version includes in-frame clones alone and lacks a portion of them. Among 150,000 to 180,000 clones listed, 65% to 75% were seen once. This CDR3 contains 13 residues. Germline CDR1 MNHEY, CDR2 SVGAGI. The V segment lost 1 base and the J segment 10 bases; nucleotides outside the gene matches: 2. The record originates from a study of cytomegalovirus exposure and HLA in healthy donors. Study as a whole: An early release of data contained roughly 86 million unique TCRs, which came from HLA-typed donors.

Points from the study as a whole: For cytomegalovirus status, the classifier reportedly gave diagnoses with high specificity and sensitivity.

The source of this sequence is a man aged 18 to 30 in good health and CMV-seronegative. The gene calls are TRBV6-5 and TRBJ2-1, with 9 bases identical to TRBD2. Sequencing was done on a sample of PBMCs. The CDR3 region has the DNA TGTGCCAGCAGTTACTGGAGCGGGGGGGAGCAGTTCTTC. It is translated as CASSYWSGGEQFF.